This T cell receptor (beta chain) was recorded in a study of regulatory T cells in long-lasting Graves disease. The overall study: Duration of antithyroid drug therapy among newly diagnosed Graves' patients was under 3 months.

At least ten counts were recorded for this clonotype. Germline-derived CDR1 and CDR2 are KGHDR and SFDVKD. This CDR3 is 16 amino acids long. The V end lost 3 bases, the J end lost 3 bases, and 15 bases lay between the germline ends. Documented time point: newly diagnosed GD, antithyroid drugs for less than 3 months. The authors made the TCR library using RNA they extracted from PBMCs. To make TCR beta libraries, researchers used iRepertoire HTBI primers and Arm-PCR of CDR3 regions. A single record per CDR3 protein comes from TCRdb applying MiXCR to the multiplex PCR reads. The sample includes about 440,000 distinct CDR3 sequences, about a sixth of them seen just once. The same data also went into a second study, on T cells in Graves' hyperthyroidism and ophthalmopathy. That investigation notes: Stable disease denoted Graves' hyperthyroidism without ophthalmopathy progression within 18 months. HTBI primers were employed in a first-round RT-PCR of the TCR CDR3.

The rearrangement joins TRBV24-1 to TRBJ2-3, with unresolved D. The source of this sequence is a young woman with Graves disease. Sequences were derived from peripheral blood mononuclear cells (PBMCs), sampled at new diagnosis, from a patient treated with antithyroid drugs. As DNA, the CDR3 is TGTGCCACCAGTGATCCTCAGGCAACCGGGACAGATACGCAGTATTTT. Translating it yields CATSDPQATGTDTQYF.